One and the same sample provided the 21 T cell receptor beta chains below, sequenced in a study of shared clonotypes between healthy human individuals. Repertoires were generated with immunoSEQ multiplex PCR, while TCRdb's copy carries only in-frame clones and drops some. This table holds about 2.4 million clones, 93% found once. Input material: naive CD4+ T cells from PBMCs. Subset reported: CD45RA+ positively selected. All receptors come from a man younger than 30 in good health. Some clones in this sample may be carry-over from other donors' samples.

The chain combines TRBV27 with TRBJ2-1; D unresolved. The germline V and J ends were trimmed by 5 bases and 14 bases, with 22 bases remaining between them. The CDR3 extends over 14 amino acids. CDR1 and CDR2 (germline): MNHEY, SMNVEV (reference sequence). CDR3 DNA sequence: TGTGCCAGCAGTCCCCACCCCGTTCAGGAGAAGAAGTTCTTC. This gives the protein CASSPHPVQEKKFF.

Notes on this clone: Other DNA variants within this sample encode the same CDR3. The chain employs TRBV6-6 and TRBJ2-7; 11 positions match TRBD1. CDR3 length: 15 residues. Germline V gives CDR1 MNHNY, CDR2 SVGAGI (reference sequence). After removal of 0 bases from V and 7 bases from J, the junction contained 5 bases not matched to a gene. The CDR3 DNA reads TGTGCCAGCAGTTACTCTGGACAGGGGGCTGGTGAGCAGTACTTC. As protein: CASSYSGQGAGEQYF.

This chain uses TRBV29-1 with TRBJ2-1; TRBD1 agrees at 12 bases. Looked up from germline, CDR1 is SQVTM and CDR2 is ANQGSEA. The J segment lost 7 bases and the V segment lost 3 bases, leaving 7 bases of the junction unmatched. This CDR3 has 15 residues. The CDR3 spells CSVDPGTGGANEQFF. The CDR3 region has the DNA TGCAGCGTTGACCCCGGGACAGGGGGCGCAAATGAGCAGTTCTTC.

The chain couples TRBV19 to TRBJ2-1, with 8 bases matching TRBD1. CDR1 LNHDA and CDR2 SQIVND come from the germline V gene (reference sequence). The V gene end was trimmed by 7 bases and the J gene end by 8 bases; junction bases not matched to a gene: 13. The CDR3 contains 15 residues. CDR3 coding DNA: TGTGCCAGTACCCTAGGGACTTCAGGGGGCTATGAGCAGTTCTTC. This translates into CASTLGTSGGYEQFF.

J is TRBJ1-1 and V is TRBV19, with D unresolved. CDR3 size: 13 residues. The V and J ends lost 6 bases and 2 bases respectively, with 10 bases between them. Germline CDR1 LNHDA, CDR2 SQIVND (reference sequence). The CDR3 DNA follows: TGTGCCAGTAGGTTACAGTTCAACACTGAAGCTTTCTTT. It encodes CASRLQFNTEAFF.

V is TRBV10-3 and J is TRBJ1-1, with D unresolved. With 8 bases removed from V and 0 bases from J, the gap between germline ends came to 13 bases. Germline CDR1 and CDR2: ENHRY and SYGVKD. The CDR3 extends over 14 amino acids. The CDR3 spells CAIATEPMNTEAFF. The CDR3 DNA is TGTGCCATCGCCACAGAGCCAATGAACACTGAAGCTTTCTTT.

This rearrangement joins TRBV25-1 to TRBJ2-1, with D possibly matching TRBD1 (6 bases). Germline values: CDR1 MGHDK, CDR2 SYGVNS. CDR3 length: 12 residues. V lost 7 bases and J 6 bases, leaving 10 bases between the germline ends. CDR3 amino acids: CASKLDSNEQFF. CDR3 DNA: TGTGCCAGCAAGCTGGACAGCAATGAGCAGTTCTTC.

A few counts support this clone. V is TRBV6-5 and J is TRBJ1-2; no clear D. V lost 5 bases and J lost 6, with 10 bases in between. CDR3 length equals 12 residues. Germline V CDR1 and CDR2: MNHEY, SVGAGI. CDR3 nucleotides: TGTGCCAGCAGTCCATCAGGCCATGGCTACACCTTC. Amino acid sequence: CASSPSGHGYTF.

This chain links TRBV11-2 with TRBJ1-2; D not certain. V shed 2 bases and J shed 8 bases, with 15 bases lying between them. This CDR3 comprises 14 residues. Germline V lookup: CDR1 SGHAT, CDR2 FQNNGV. The CDR3 reads CASSLLVGSRGYTF. DNA for the CDR3: TGTGCCAGCAGCTTATTGGTGGGGTCCCGCGGCTACACCTTC.

The chain is built from TRBV4-2 and TRBJ2-5; D unclear. Germline values: CDR1 LGHNA, CDR2 YNFKEQ. V lost 0 bases and J 4 bases, leaving 6 bases between the germline ends. This CDR3 region has 13 residues. The CDR3 DNA follows: TGTGCCAGCAGCCAAGATTTCTCAGAGACCCAGTACTTC. Protein sequence: CASSQDFSETQYF.

The CDR3 nucleotides read TGTGCCAGCAGTTCCCCCTCGGGGGGGCTGGATGGCTACACCTTC. Residues: CASSSPSGGLDGYTF. This chain connects TRBV28 to TRBJ1-2; D might be TRBD1 (6 bases). The CDR3 contains 15 residues. V lost 4 bases and J 6 bases, leaving 18 bases between the germline ends. Germline CDR1 and CDR2: MDHEN and SYDVKM.

This chain joins TRBV4-1 and TRBJ2-1; no firm D call. CDR3 length: 13 residues. Trimming took 2 bases from V and 6 from J, leaving 8 bases between them. From germline, CDR1 is MGHRA and CDR2 YSYEKL. The CDR3 here is CASSQWGSNEQFF. CDR3 nucleotides: TGCGCCAGCAGCCAATGGGGTAGCAATGAGCAGTTCTTC.

As regards this clone: Other nucleotide sequences from this sample produce the same CDR3. The gene calls are TRBV5-1 and TRBJ2-7; D possibly corresponds to TRBD2 (5 bases). Germline lookup yields CDR1 SGHRS and CDR2 YFSETQ. V was pared by 4 bases and J by 2 bases, with 10 bases between. The CDR3 loop spans 13 amino acids. CDR3 in DNA: TGCGCCAGCAGCCCGGACGGGACCTACGAGCAGTACTTC. Amino acids: CASSPDGTYEQYF.

This chain joins TRBV18 and TRBJ2-7; 7 bases line up with TRBD1. V gave up 4 bases and J gave up 2 bases; unmatched junction bases: 11. There are 16 residues in the CDR3. CDR1 and CDR2 (germline): KGHSH, LQKENI. In nucleotides, the CDR3 is TGTGCCAGCTCACGAGGGGGACAGTCGACCCCCTACGAGCAGTACTTC. Encoded protein: CASSRGGQSTPYEQYF.

This chain uses TRBV18 with TRBJ2-2; 9 positions match TRBD1. The germline CDR1 and CDR2 sequences are KGHSH and LQKENI. The CDR3 has 19 amino acids. Trimming cost V 1 base and J 3 bases; bases outside gene matches: 12. The CDR3 loop reads CASSPRLLGQGRDTGELFF. CDR3 DNA: TGTGCCAGCTCACCACGACTTTTGGGACAGGGTCGGGACACCGGGGAGCTGTTTTTT.

Turning to this clone: Sequence at one end of the junction differs from germline and may be a read error. This chain joins TRBV5-1 and TRBJ1-1; 10 nucleotides line up with TRBD1. The germline gives CDR1 SGHRS, CDR2 YFSETQ. This CDR3 region has 12 residues. The CDR3 sequence: CASSPGDRGWSF. The CDR3 region has the DNA TGCGCCAGCAGCCCCGGGGACAGGGGATGGAGCTTT.

The CDR3 DNA reads as TGTGCCAGTAGTAAAAGTGGGGGACAGGGGAATTACGAGCAGTACTTC. Translated: CASSKSGGQGNYEQYF. The V gene is TRBV19, the J gene TRBJ2-7; 10 bases agree with TRBD1. Germline trimming cut 4 bases from V and 4 bases from J; bases unmatched to any gene: 10. CDR1 and CDR2 from the germline V gene are LNHDA and SQIVND (reference sequence). This CDR3 is 16 amino acids long.

This clone showed up just once. The chain combines TRBV5-1 with TRBJ2-7; 7 nucleotides align to TRBD2. Germline V lookup: CDR1 SGHRS, CDR2 YFSETQ. The ends lost 3 bases at V and 3 bases at J; junction bases unmatched: 12. This CDR3 region has 16 residues. CDR3 in DNA: TGCGCCAGCAGCTACAGTGATACGGGACTAAGCTACGAGCAGTACTTC. Protein: CASSYSDTGLSYEQYF.

The V call is TRBV5-6, the J call TRBJ1-3, with D possibly TRBD1 on 5 matching bases. The CDR3 extends over 16 amino acids. V was cut by 4 bases and J by 0 bases, with 14 bases left in between. Germline V lookup: CDR1 SGHDT, CDR2 YYEEEE. CDR3 region: CASSPRRQLSGNTIYF. The CDR3, as DNA: TGTGCCAGCAGCCCTAGGCGACAGCTCTCTGGAAACACCATATATTTT. The variable domain in full, completed from reference TRBV5-6 and TRBJ1-3, reads DAGVTQSPTHLIKTRGQQVTLRCSPKSGHDTVSWYQQALGQGPQFIFQYYEEEERQRGNFPDRFSGHQFPNYSSELNVNALLLGDSALYLCASSPRRQLSGNTIYFGEGSWLTVV.

This clone showed up just once. DNA of the CDR3: TGTGCCAGCAGCCCACAGGGCCACCTCTATGGCTACACCTTC. Amino acid sequence: CASSPQGHLYGYTF. This chain joins TRBV5-6 and TRBJ1-2, with a tentative D call TRBD1 (6 bases). The CDR3 is 14 amino acids. Germline V gene lookup returns CDR1 SGHDT and CDR2 YYEEEE. Trimming removed 4 bases at V and 4 bases at J, with 14 bases between.

This clone has only one observation. The rearrangement uses TRBV6-5 and TRBJ2-7, with 11 bases matching TRBD1. The CDR3 has 15 amino acids. CDR1 is MNHEY, CDR2 SVGAGI, per germline. Unmatched junction bases numbered 5, after V lost 3 bases and J lost 4 bases. The CDR3 coding sequence is TGTGCCAGCAGTTATCGCGGACAGGGGGCATACGAGCAGTACTTC. Protein: CASSYRGQGAYEQYF.